Listed below are T cell receptor beta chains from one sample, sequenced in a study of cytomegalovirus exposure and HLA in healthy donors. Sequencing was performed with immunoSEQ multiplex PCR; in TCRdb, only in-frame clones are kept and a portion is missing. The sample has roughly 90,000 clones; less than 80% are singletons. The material sequenced was PBMCs. The receptors shown here come from a man aged 25-45 years in good health and CMV-seropositive. The CDR3 runs from the conserved cysteine through the conserved F or W. The order of the fields is V gene, D gene, J gene, clone size, CDR3 protein, CDR3 DNA. A D gene is named only where the DNA matches it firmly. Clone size appears in some rows only: once, few, many, or a class for an expanded clone.

>TRBV5-5|TRBD1|TRBJ2-7|NA
CASSWKGDRENEQYF
TGTGCCAGCAGCTGGAAGGGGGACAGGGAGAACGAGCAGTACTTC
>TRBV29-1|TRBD2|TRBJ2-1|NA
CSVEDRLAGGPGEQFF
TGCAGCGTTGAAGATAGGCTAGCGGGAGGGCCTGGGGAGCAGTTCTTC
>TRBV7-2|TRBD2|TRBJ2-1|NA
CASSFPAGGSYNEQFF
TGTGCCAGCAGCTTTCCAGCGGGGGGCTCCTACAATGAGCAGTTCTTC
>TRBV15|NA|TRBJ1-2|NA
CATSRPDTGYGYTF
TGTGCCACCAGCAGACCGGATACGGGCTATGGCTACACCTTC
>TRBV6-1|TRBD1|TRBJ1-1|NA
CASSVPWDSANTEAFF
TGTGCCAGCAGTGTGCCCTGGGACAGCGCAAACACTGAAGCTTTCTTT
>TRBV14|TRBD2|TRBJ2-5|few
CASSRIWTSVETQYF
TGTGCCAGCAGCCGTATCTGGACTAGCGTAGAGACCCAGTACTTC
>TRBV19|NA|TRBJ1-3|once
CASSIGNSGNTIYF
TGTGCCAGTAGTATTGGCAACTCTGGAAACACCATATATTTT
>TRBV4-3|NA|TRBJ1-5|few
CASSQDMLRGRFQPQHF
TGCGCCAGCAGCCAAGATATGCTGCGGGGGAGATTCCAGCCCCAGCATTTT
>TRBV5-4|NA|TRBJ2-5|NA
CASSLAAGGKQETQYF
TGTGCCAGCAGCTTGGCCGCTGGCGGAAAGCAAGAGACCCAGTACTTC
>TRBV5-6|NA|TRBJ2-2|NA
CASSPLWRRDPRLGELFF
TGTGCCAGCAGCCCCCTTTGGCGTCGAGACCCTAGGCTCGGGGAGCTGTTTTTT
>TRBV10-3|NA|TRBJ1-5|NA
CAISKEGAGNQPQHF
TGTGCCATCAGTAAAGAAGGTGCGGGCAATCAGCCCCAGCATTTT
>TRBV9|TRBD2|TRBJ2-7|NA
CASSVESGTDEQYF
TGTGCCAGCAGCGTAGAGAGCGGGACTGACGAGCAGTACTTC
>TRBV7-9|NA|TRBJ1-1|NA
CASRPGGTEAFF
TGTGCCAGCCGCCCCGGGGGCACTGAAGCTTTCTTT
>TRBV5-1|TRBD2|TRBJ2-2|NA
CASSSSGTSGRMNTGELFF
TGCGCCAGCAGCTCCTCCGGGACTAGCGGGAGGATGAACACCGGGGAGCTGTTTTTT